Below are 22 T cell receptor beta chains sequenced from a single sample in a study of cytomegalovirus exposure and HLA in healthy donors. 60 Vbeta and 13 Jbeta primers were used in PCR. TCRdb's copy holds only in-frame clones and misses some; the assay was immunoSEQ multiplex PCR. Of around 85,000 clones listed, 80% are singletons. The specimen sequenced was PBMCs. These receptors came from a woman aged 45-59 years in good health and CMV-seropositive.

The rearrangement joins TRBV7-2 to TRBJ2-3; 7 nucleotides line up with TRBD1. This CDR3 region has 14 residues. CDR1 and CDR2 from the germline V gene are SGHTA and FQGNSA. The junction had 8 bases not matched to a gene; V was cut back by 7 bases and J by 4 bases. CDR3 region: CASKRQGWADTQYF. CDR3 bases: TGTGCCAGCAAGCGACAGGGTTGGGCAGATACGCAGTATTTT.

A single count supports this clone. This rearrangement joins TRBV7-3 to TRBJ2-2, with 13 bases identical to TRBD2. Per germline, CDR1 SGHTA and CDR2 FQGTGA. Germline trimming cut 5 bases from V and 7 bases from J; bases unmatched to any gene: 1. This CDR3 contains 14 residues. CDR3 sequence: CASSRTSGSGELFF. In nucleotides, the CDR3 is TGTGCCAGCAGCCGGACTAGCGGGAGCGGGGAGCTGTTTTTT.

The chain recombines TRBV18 with TRBJ2-1, with D uncertain. The V end lost 3 bases, the J end lost 5 bases, and 11 bases lay between the germline ends. CDR3 length equals 14 residues. Germline values: CDR1 KGHSH, CDR2 LQKENI. The CDR3 DNA follows: TGTGCCAGCTCACCCGGTGGTAACCACAATGAGCAGTTCTTC. Translated: CASSPGGNHNEQFF.

This clone was recorded only once. The chain joins TRBV27 to TRBJ2-7, with 12 bases that match TRBD2. Trimming cost V 6 bases and J 3 bases; bases outside gene matches: 6. This CDR3 has 15 residues. Germline CDR1 MNHEY, CDR2 SMNVEV (reference sequence). Written as DNA, the CDR3 is TGTGCCAGCAGATCGACTAGCGGGAGCCTCTACGAGCAGTACGTC. This sequence encodes CASRSTSGSLYEQYV.

Comments on this clone: One end of the junction is discordant with germline, which a read error may explain. The chain recombines TRBV9 with TRBJ1-2; no reliable D call. The CDR3 consists of 16 residues. CDR1 and CDR2 (germline): SGDLS, YYNGEE. CDR3 coding DNA: TGTGCCAGCAGCGTAGGAGGAGTTGAGGCCTTTAGTGGCCACACCTTC. Translating it yields CASSVGGVEAFSGHTF.

The genes are TRBV6-1 and TRBJ1-6, with D perhaps TRBD1 (5 bases). The CDR3 runs 14 residues. Trimming took 7 bases from V and 8 from J, leaving 15 bases between them. The V gene's germline CDR1 is MNHNS and CDR2 SASEGT. This CDR3 is CASNWGGEYSPLHF. CDR3 bases: TGTGCCAGCAATTGGGGGGGGGAGTATTCACCCCTCCACTTT.

The J gene is TRBJ1-5, the V gene TRBV19; possible D gene TRBD1, 5 bases. Germline values: CDR1 LNHDA, CDR2 SQIVND (reference sequence). V was clipped by 6 bases and J by 2 bases, with 17 bases between them. The CDR3 is 16 residues long. CDR3 nucleotide sequence: TGTGCCAGTAGCCTACAGAGCCTAGGGGGCAATCAGCCCCAGCATTTT. Its protein product is CASSLQSLGGNQPQHF.

As DNA, the CDR3 is TGTGCCAGCAGGGCAGAGGCATTGAACACTGAAGCTTTCTTT. Translation gives CASRAEALNTEAFF. V gene TRBV2 combines with J gene TRBJ1-1; D remains ambiguous. V lost 6 bases, J lost 0 bases, and 11 bases lay in between. Germline CDR1 SNHLY, CDR2 FYNNEI. CDR3 length equals 14 residues.

The chain is built from TRBV10-3 and TRBJ2-2; D might be TRBD1 (7 bases). There are 16 residues in the CDR3. CDR1 and CDR2 (germline): ENHRY, SYGVKD. V shed 4 bases and J shed 2 bases, with 14 bases lying between them. The CDR3 sequence: CAISAWRDRNTGELFF. The CDR3 bases are TGTGCCATCAGTGCGTGGAGGGACAGAAACACCGGGGAGCTGTTTTTT.

The rearrangement uses TRBV25-1 and TRBJ2-5; TRBD2 agrees at 7 bases. CDR1 MGHDK and CDR2 SYGVNS come from the germline V gene. Trimming at V came to 0 bases and at J to 5 bases, leaving 9 bases not matched to a gene. The CDR3 totals 16 residues. The CDR3 DNA reads as TGTGCCAGCAGTGAATATGCTGGGAGGGCCTGGGAGACCCAGTACTTC. Translated, it gives CASSEYAGRAWETQYF.

This rearrangement joins TRBV5-1 to TRBJ1-2, with 12 bases lining up with TRBD1. Germline CDR1 is SGHRS and CDR2 is YFSETQ. CDR3 length equals 16 residues. The V gene end was trimmed by 4 bases and the J gene end by 5 bases; junction bases not matched to a gene: 9. CDR3 loop: CASSVNPGQGAYGYTF. In DNA form, the CDR3 reads TGCGCCAGCAGCGTGAACCCGGGACAGGGGGCTTATGGCTACACCTTC.

The chain uses TRBV4-1 and TRBJ2-5; a possible D gene is TRBD2 (7 bases). The CDR3 is made up of 17 amino acids. V was cut by 0 bases and J by 2 bases, with 16 bases left in between. CDR1 and CDR2 from the germline V gene are MGHRA and YSYEKL. The CDR3 region has the DNA TGCGCCAGCAGCCAAGATCGAGGGGGGGAGGCACAAGAGACCCAGTACTTC. Protein product: CASSQDRGGEAQETQYF.

This clone was observed a handful of times. This chain links TRBV2 with TRBJ2-7; 8 bases are shared with TRBD1. Germline V CDR1 and CDR2: SNHLY, FYNNEI. With V trimmed by 5 bases and J by 6 bases, 9 bases remained unmatched. CDR3 length: 14 amino acids. The CDR3 here is CASSLRTGRREQYF. The DNA of the CDR3 is TGTGCCAGCAGTCTTCGGACAGGGAGGCGCGAGCAGTACTTC. The complete variable domain, with remaining parts taken from reference TRBV2 and TRBJ2-7, reads EPEVTQTPSHQVTQMGQEVILRCVPISNHLYFYWYRQILGQKVEFLVSFYNNEISEKSEIFDDQFSVERPDGSNFTLKIRSTKLEDSAMYFCASSLRTGRREQYFGPGTRLTVT.

This clone was picked up one time. This chain connects TRBV7-8 to TRBJ2-5; a weak D match, TRBD1 (5 bases). Looked up from germline, CDR1 is SGHVS and CDR2 is FQNEAQ. CDR3 length: 14 amino acids. The germline V and J ends were trimmed by 2 bases and 3 bases, with 10 bases remaining between them. CDR3 protein: CASSLKSREETQYF. In DNA, the CDR3 is TGTGCCAGCAGCTTAAAGTCCAGGGAAGAGACCCAGTACTTC.

The rearrangement links TRBV6-5 to TRBJ1-5; D not resolved. Trimming took 6 bases from V and 4 from J, leaving 10 bases between them. CDR1 is MNHEY, CDR2 SVGAGI, per germline. This CDR3 has 13 amino acids. The CDR3 protein is CASRAGMNQPQHF. The CDR3 DNA reads TGTGCCAGCAGAGCAGGAATGAATCAGCCCCAGCATTTT.

This sequence joins TRBV7-9 and TRBJ1-5; D is uncertain. The CDR3 is 15 amino acids. The ends were cut back, 6 bases at V and 4 bases at J, with 16 bases in the middle. Germline loops: CDR1 SEHNR, CDR2 FQNEAQ (reference sequence). The CDR3 DNA sequence: TGTGCCAGCAGTCCCGGGGAGGCAACTAATCAGCCCCAGCATTTT. Its protein product is CASSPGEATNQPQHF.

The chain couples TRBV30 to TRBJ2-5, with D tentatively TRBD1 (5 bases). Per the germline V gene, CDR1 is GTSNPN and CDR2 is SVGIG (reference sequence). There are 13 residues in the CDR3. The V and J ends lost 2 bases and 2 bases respectively, with 9 bases between them. Here the CDR3 DNA reads TGTGCCTGGAGTATGGGGCCTCAAGAGACCCAGTACTTC. Translated: CAWSMGPQETQYF. Full variable domain (outside the CDR3, taken from reference TRBV30 and TRBJ2-5): SQTIHQWPATLVQPVGSPLSLECTVEGTSNPNLYWYRQAAGRGLQLLFYSVGIGQISSEVPQNLSASRPQDRQFILSSKKLLLSDSGFYLCAWSMGPQETQYFGPGTRLLVL.

This clone showed up just a few times. The CDR3 here is CASLAGAGTGELFF. The CDR3 region has the DNA TGCGCCAGTTTAGCGGGAGCGGGCACCGGGGAGCTGTTTTTT. J is TRBJ2-2 and V is TRBV5-1; the match to TRBD2 covers 9 bases. The CDR3 has 14 residues. Germline CDR1 and CDR2: SGHRS and YFSETQ. The junction had 6 bases not matched to a gene; V was cut back by 8 bases and J by 4 bases.

The rearrangement joins TRBV7-9 to TRBJ1-6, with 7 positions matching TRBD1. Trimming at V came to 3 bases and at J to 9 bases, leaving 5 bases not matched to a gene. The germline V gene encodes CDR1 SEHNR and CDR2 FQNEAQ (reference sequence). The CDR3 consists of 14 residues. The CDR3 spells CASSLGQQFSPLHF. CDR3 nucleotide sequence: TGTGCCAGCAGCTTGGGACAGCAATTTTCACCCCTCCACTTT. Variable domain in full (rest from reference TRBV7-9 and TRBJ1-6): DTGVSQNPRHKITKRGQNVTFRCDPISEHNRLYWYRQTLGQGPEFLTYFQNEAQLEKSRLLSDRFSAERPKGSFSTLEIQRTEQGDSAMYLCASSLGQQFSPLHFGNGTRLTVT.

The chain has TRBV10-3 and TRBJ2-1; 7 nucleotides match TRBD2. V shed 10 bases and J 9 bases; nucleotides not matched to a gene: 18. Germline V gene sequence: CDR1 ENHRY, CDR2 SYGVKD. This CDR3 spans 15 amino acids. The CDR3 loop reads CATSPYVSGNVEQFF. The CDR3 DNA is TGTGCCACCTCCCCGTACGTGAGCGGGAACGTTGAGCAGTTCTTC.

The chain uses TRBV5-6 and TRBJ2-7, with D unresolved. The V gene lost 0 bases and the J gene lost 0 bases, with 4 bases spanning the gap. The CDR3 is 13 residues long. The V gene's germline CDR1 is SGHDT and CDR2 YYEEEE. CDR3 amino acids: CASSLGSSYEQYV. The DNA for the CDR3 is TGTGCCAGCAGCTTGGGGAGCTCCTACGAGCAGTACGTC.

This sequence joins TRBV15 and TRBJ1-1, with 7 bases aligning to TRBD1. V trimming: 5 bases; J trimming: 0 bases; junction bases outside the gene matches: 6. The CDR3 length is 15 residues. Germline V lookup: CDR1 LNHNV, CDR2 YYDKDF (reference sequence). The CDR3 bases are TGTGCCACCAGCGTTTCCGGGACAGTGAACACTGAAGCTTTCTTT. It translates to CATSVSGTVNTEAFF.